A selection of T cell receptor beta chains follows, all from one sample in a study of vaccination and CD4 T cells after COVID-19. In TCRdb, the PCR reads were re-called with MiXCR into one record per CDR3 protein. The sample lists about 12,000 distinct CDR3 sequences; over 60% were seen once. Their recognized antigens are unknown. The sample comprised CD4+ T cells from blood, cultured in vitro. The source of these receptors is a human donor who had recovered from COVID-19. The conserved cysteine and the conserved F or W are not part of the CDR3 here. The order of the fields is V gene, J gene, CDR3 protein.

V: TRBV7-2; J: TRBJ1-5; CDR3: ASSLGGGSNQPQH
V: TRBV30; J: TRBJ1-2; CDR3: AWSRGQAYGYT
V: TRBV2; J: TRBJ1-2; CDR3: ASRGTEKSYGYT
V: TRBV28; J: TRBJ2-2; CDR3: ASRGPMGTGELF
V: TRBV29-1; J: TRBJ2-5; CDR3: SVDSDQETQY
V: TRBV19; J: TRBJ2-1; CDR3: ASSIAYLDLYNEQF
V: TRBV20-1; J: TRBJ2-3; CDR3: SAKLALAGVSSTDTQY
V: TRBV27; J: TRBJ2-2; CDR3: ASSFTGTSRTGELF
V: TRBV27; J: TRBJ1-6; CDR3: ASSLWGGQADPGGSPLH
V: TRBV20-1; J: TRBJ1-1; CDR3: SARDVAKGRDTEAF
V: TRBV2; J: TRBJ1-1; CDR3: ASRDRAQGNTEAF
V: TRBV10-3; J: TRBJ2-4; CDR3: AISAKGAEGKNIQY
V: TRBV11-3; J: TRBJ2-3; CDR3: ASSRFTIAGGTPDTQY
V: TRBV19; J: TRBJ2-3; CDR3: ASRGLAVTNTQY
V: TRBV7-8; J: TRBJ2-1; CDR3: ASSSGLLSSYNEQF
V: TRBV7-6; J: TRBJ1-3; CDR3: ASSPGAVATGNTIY
V: TRBV28; J: TRBJ1-2; CDR3: ASSLSWGHGYT
V: TRBV28; J: TRBJ1-2; CDR3: ASSSYTTGYYGYT
V: TRBV28; J: TRBJ1-1; CDR3: ASALGGTGSFVTF
V: TRBV20-1; J: TRBJ2-1; CDR3: SAGGASGTYNEQF
V: TRBV15; J: TRBJ2-3; CDR3: ATSRGAGQNTDTQY
V: TRBV6-5; J: TRBJ1-1; CDR3: ASSSPGTGRRSEAF
V: TRBV10-3; J: TRBJ1-2; CDR3: AISEAGIYGYT
V: TRBV19; J: TRBJ2-2; CDR3: ATSGRPGGSTGELF
V: TRBV2; J: TRBJ1-5; CDR3: ASRAGNQPQH
V: TRBV19; J: TRBJ1-5; CDR3: ASSPGDWGQPQH
V: TRBV5-1; J: TRBJ2-2; CDR3: ASSQGDTGELF
V: TRBV21-1; J: TRBJ2-3; CDR3: ASSKAVYRGRAFRTDTQY
V: TRBV2; J: TRBJ1-5; CDR3: ASSDLAGLDQPQH
V: TRBV6-2/TRBV6-3; J: TRBJ1-2; CDR3: ADLSIFNYGYT
V: TRBV2; J: TRBJ1-5; CDR3: ASSDTGTPIQPQH
V: TRBV27; J: TRBJ1-6; CDR3: ASKRAGDNSPLH
V: TRBV7-9; J: TRBJ1-2; CDR3: ASSPDRFLVNYGYT
V: TRBV7-9; J: TRBJ2-2; CDR3: ASSLGRTGGTGELF
V: TRBV20-1; J: TRBJ1-5; CDR3: SARPLRGEQPQH
V: TRBV4-1; J: TRBJ1-6; CDR3: ASSQGWTELNSPLH
V: TRBV2; J: TRBJ1-2; CDR3: ASSEAGGRSYT
V: TRBV27; J: TRBJ2-3; CDR3: ASSLYGLAGLTDTQY
V: TRBV4-1; J: TRBJ2-6; CDR3: ASSLPTGRSGANVLT
V: TRBV7-2; J: TRBJ2-3; CDR3: ASSVMGPDTQY
V: TRBV20-1; J: TRBJ2-5; CDR3: SAPDKSGGAFETQY
V: TRBV20-1; J: TRBJ2-3; CDR3: SARGPSGGTDTQY
V: TRBV5-5; J: TRBJ1-6; CDR3: ASSQPDRGSSYNSPLH
V: TRBV7-6; J: TRBJ2-1; CDR3: ASSPLGQGINEQF
V: TRBV6-1; J: TRBJ1-5; CDR3: ASSSYRDGSLPQH
V: TRBV11-2; J: TRBJ2-3; CDR3: ASSSTGPDTQY
V: TRBV4-1; J: TRBJ1-5; CDR3: ASSHPSGGSSNQPQH
V: TRBV2; J: TRBJ2-2; CDR3: ASSIPGGATGELF
V: TRBV2; J: TRBJ1-2; CDR3: ASSAGGLGGYT
V: TRBV20-1; J: TRBJ2-1; CDR3: SAREGLLYNEQF
V: TRBV25-1; J: TRBJ2-3; CDR3: ASSVQGAKRTDTQY
V: TRBV28; J: TRBJ1-5; CDR3: ASSGQVRQPQH
V: TRBV6-5; J: TRBJ1-5; CDR3: ASSYNVVPQGNQPQH
V: TRBV11-3; J: TRBJ2-7; CDR3: ASSRGQSSYEQY
V: TRBV19; J: TRBJ2-1; CDR3: ASSPPGSLGEQF
V: TRBV19; J: TRBJ2-7; CDR3: ASGPGDSDEQY
V: TRBV5-1; J: TRBJ1-1; CDR3: ASSLVTGTNTEAF
V: TRBV12-3/TRBV12-4; J: TRBJ2-6; CDR3: ASSGANVLT
V: TRBV18; J: TRBJ1-2; CDR3: ASSPSPGPVYGYT